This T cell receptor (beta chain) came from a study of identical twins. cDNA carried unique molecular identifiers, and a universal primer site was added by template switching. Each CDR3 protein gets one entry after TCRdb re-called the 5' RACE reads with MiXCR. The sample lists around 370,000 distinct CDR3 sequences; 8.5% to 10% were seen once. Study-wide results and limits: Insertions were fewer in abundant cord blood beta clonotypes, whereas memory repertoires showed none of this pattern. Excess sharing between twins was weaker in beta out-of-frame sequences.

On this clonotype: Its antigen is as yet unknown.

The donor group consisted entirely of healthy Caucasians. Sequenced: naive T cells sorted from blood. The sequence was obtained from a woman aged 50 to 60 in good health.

This CDR3 is CASSHQTGWATDTQYF. The DNA of the CDR3 is TGTGCCAGCAGTCATCAAACAGGGTGGGCCACAGATACGCAGTATTTT. The chain carries TRBV7-9 and TRBJ2-3; tentative D call: TRBD1 (6 bases). This CDR3 comprises 16 residues. Trimming cost V 6 bases and J 2 bases, with 18 bases left between them. The germline V gene has CDR1 SEHNR and CDR2 FQNEAQ (reference sequence).